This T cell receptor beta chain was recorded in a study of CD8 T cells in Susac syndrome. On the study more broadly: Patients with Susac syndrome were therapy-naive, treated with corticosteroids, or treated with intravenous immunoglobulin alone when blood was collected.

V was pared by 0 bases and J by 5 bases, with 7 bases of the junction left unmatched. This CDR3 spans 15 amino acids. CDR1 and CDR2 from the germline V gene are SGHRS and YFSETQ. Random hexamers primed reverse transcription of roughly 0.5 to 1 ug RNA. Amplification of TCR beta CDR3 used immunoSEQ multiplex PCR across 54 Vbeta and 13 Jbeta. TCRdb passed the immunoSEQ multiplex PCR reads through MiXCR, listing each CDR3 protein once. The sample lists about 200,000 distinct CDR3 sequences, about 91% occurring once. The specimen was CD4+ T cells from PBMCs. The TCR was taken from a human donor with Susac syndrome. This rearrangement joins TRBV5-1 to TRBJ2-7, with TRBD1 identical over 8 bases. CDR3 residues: CASSLASGGLNEQYF. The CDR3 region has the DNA TGCGCCAGCAGCTTGGCCTCAGGGGGCTTGAACGAGCAGTACTTC.